The source of this T cell receptor (beta chain) is a study of cytomegalovirus exposure and HLA in healthy donors (dated by TCRdb to about 2017). Background for the entire study: In an earlier analysis of 587 of the donors, about 270 Gb of sequence data and approximately 100 million unique TCR beta sequences from 150 million to 200 million T cells were reported. Roughly 300 gigabases of sequencing data and approximately 85 million unique TCR sequences were included in an early release covering roughly 700 HLA-typed donors. Of the roughly 390 genotyped donors, about 80% fell in the genetic ancestry cluster associated with self-reported Caucasian donors. The study aimed to test whether cataloging public T cell receptors could reveal signatures of past pathogen exposure. The study profiled the T cell repertoires of hundreds of subjects by immunosequencing and related them to cytomegalovirus serostatus. In addition to the first cohort of 666 subjects, a separate validation cohort of 120 different subjects was used. The study combined high-throughput TCR immunosequencing, statistical association of individual TCRs with disease status, and machine learning to predict cytomegalovirus infection status. To study patterns of TCR occurrence, a later analysis re-analyzed previously published TCR beta repertoires from 500 to 850 donors and added high-resolution HLA genotyping. Rather than using new phenotypic data, the later analysis identified candidate immune exposures from TCR beta sequences and from how often those sequences occurred across donors. An earlier analysis of 587 of the donors applied high-throughput TCR beta sequencing to assess whether each TCR beta V gene segment acted as functional or pseudogenic. Donor age, sex, ethnicity and CMV serostatus were compiled together with the repertoire data. In a later genetic analysis, genome-wide SNP genotypes for 398 of the 666 donors were used, and that subset was treated as a discovery cohort. All discovery cohort repertoires had been generated using a single sequencing platform. Class I and class II HLA loci were covered by the typing at four-digit resolution. Typing coverage differed by locus: A, B, C, DRB1 and DQB1 were typed in about 620-640 donors, DQA1 in approximately 520, DPA1 in over 600, and DPB1 in 400 to 490. Several DR-DQ haplotypes were treated as single units for association and clustering because of strong linkage in the cohort. Across 300 to 500 genotyped donors of the cohort, an average of about 200,000 unique TCR beta nucleotide sequences per donor were sequenced, and roughly a sixth of those sequences were non-productive.

The cohort consisted of 670 or so healthy bone marrow donors. At the time of sampling, every cohort member was nominally healthy, though immune exposures that went unrecorded were likely present. The donor tested CMV seronegative and was one of the 352 seronegative cohort members. Each donor provided a peripheral blood sample, and peripheral blood mononuclear cells were used for TCR beta sequencing. Genomic DNA extraction from the blood cell samples was performed with the Qiagen DNeasy Blood Extraction Kit. As concerns this clone: Its specific antigen is unknown. No qualities accompany the bases; no much larger clone lies one base away.

Libraries came from the immunoSEQ multiplex PCR assay. The multiplex PCR relied on a mix of 60 forward primers for TCR Vbeta segments and 13 reverse primers for TCR Jbeta segments. A multiplex PCR assay on genomic DNA amplified the CDR3 region of rearranged TCR beta genes. The amplified TCR beta libraries were sequenced on the Illumina HiSeq System as 87-base-pair reads. As for the authors' bioinformatics: Across the 600 to 700 repertoires, a later analysis counted around 80 million unique TCR beta chains, some 11 million of which were shared by at least two donors. A nearest-neighbor algorithm error-corrected the raw reads and collapsed the reads into unique sequences, merging closely related sequences to remove PCR and sequencing errors. To assign V, D and J gene segments, CDR3 sequences were aligned to IMGT reference sequences. For a sequence to be retained, a match of at least six nucleotides was required to both a V gene segment and a J gene segment. A rearrangement was called productive if the CDR3 had no stop codons and remained in frame with V and J, and every other rearrangement was called non-productive. Following IMGT convention, CDR3 was defined as the stretch from the second conserved V-encoded cysteine up to the conserved J-encoded phenylalanine. Sequences without an unambiguous match to a single V gene segment were excluded from the earlier analysis of about 630 of the donors. An earlier analysis of some 500 of the donors classified V segments as functional when productive rearrangements were above 56.7% and as segregating when the standard deviation between donors was above 5%. A statistical classification framework was built for diagnosing cytomegalovirus status from the catalog of TCR beta chain sequences. V and J gene assignment, in a later analysis, came from comparing TCR nucleotide sequences with IMGT/GENE-DB human TR gene sequences. The TCRdist pipeline was used in a later analysis to assign CDR3 sequences and most-parsimonious VDJ recombination scenarios. A later analysis defined each TCR beta chain by its CDR3 amino acid sequence plus V-gene family, and excluded reads lacking a unique V-gene family. As a way to deal with suspected cross-contamination and a sequencing artifact, a later analysis dropped approximately 590 nucleotide sequences that were highly shared and had low generation probability. In a later analysis, a clonal expansion index was calculated for each public chain from normalized within-repertoire ranks of inferred template counts. In a later analysis, generation probabilities were computed using a VDJ recombination model fitted to out-of-frame rearrangements, and the results were checked against IGoR. In a later analysis, hypergeometric tests were used to score TCR-TCR, TCR-HLA and TCR-CMV co-occurrence, with a repertoire-size bias correction applied to TCR pairs. False discovery rates were estimated in a later analysis by permuting HLA or CMV assignments 20 times. In a later analysis, co-occurring TCRs were grouped using DBSCAN, with TCRdist sequence similarity added in when clustering inside HLA-allele-positive subsets. Co-occurrence clustering excluded repertoires with fewer than 30,000 or more than 120,000 public chains, plus five with anomalous nucleotide sharing. TCRdb holds this immuneACCESS table with in-frame rearrangements only. Some clones are missing; in checked studies, unresolved V genes explain under half, and the rest has no known cause. The V and J calls and clone size are taken from that table; D and trimming were inferred from the DNA. The sample has about 130,000 clones on record, over 60% of them singletons. The ten largest clonotypes hold more than 1% of the sample.

The research as a whole found: In a later analysis, HLA-associated TCR beta chains were found to be more clonally expanded and to have lower generation probabilities than equally common non-associated chains. The classifier was reported to diagnose cytomegalovirus status with high specificity and sensitivity in both the original cohort and the validation cohort. In a later analysis, the rate of TCR association differed among HLA loci, with DRB1 alleles having the most associated TCRs and HLA-C alleles having the fewest. Roughly 17 rarely observed V segments, including chromosome 9 orphons, were excluded from the earlier analysis of several hundred of the donors because counts were too low. In the study, around 160 TCR beta chains were listed as associated with cytomegalovirus. CMV serostatus was the only immune exposure information available for the cohort. An association between a missense DCLRE1C variant and V-gene and J-gene trimming of TCR beta chains was found in a later genetic analysis and replicated in an independent cohort. In an earlier analysis of 587 of the donors, most TCR beta V segments appeared in productive rearrangements about 87% or about 30% of the time, broadly matching IMGT annotations. In a later genetic analysis, fewer N-insertions in productive TCRs were reported among donors in an Asian-associated ancestry cluster than the roughly 700-donor mean. Correlated functional status among segregating V segments might be attributable to linkage disequilibrium, but an unknown experimental factor could not be ruled out. In a later analysis, 15,000 to 20,000 TCR beta sequences were associated with specific HLA alleles at a false discovery rate of 0.05. According to a later analysis, most CMV-associated TCR beta chains appeared to be HLA-restricted, and the HLA associations seemed to be driven largely by CMV exposure. Because HLA typing was missing for some donors at each locus, association tests included only the typed subset. Most TCR sequences were seen in very few donors, while some public TCRs were found in many individuals. Three of the identified cytomegalovirus-associated TCR beta chains were confirmed in vitro to be specific for cytomegalovirus antigens. In a later analysis, several top co-occurrence clusters were reported to appear linked to parvovirus B19, influenza, CMV and Epstein-Barr virus. The sequencing pipeline was judged likely to have produced a cluster of highly shared sequence variants as a technical artifact. The cohort was sequenced for TCR beta chains only, and without alpha or paired-chain data the features that could be detected were limited. When HLA alleles, especially DR and DQ, strongly co-occurred, TCR associations were difficult to assign to individual alleles. The presence/absence analyses assumed that sequencing depth was roughly uniform across donors, and that assumption may not be true. A further reported finding was that TCR beta sequences accurately predicted the HLA-A and HLA-B alleles for most subjects in the first cohort. It was suggested by the authors that the approach could potentially be generalized to other disease states and immunological phenotypes.

This clonotype was obtained from a female donor in good health and CMV-seronegative. The sequenced sample consisted of PBMCs.

The encoded CDR3 is CASSLAPGGPDTQYF. Read as DNA, the sequence is TGTGCCAGCAGCTTAGCCCCGGGGGGCCCAGATACGCAGTATTTT. The sequence links TRBV7-6 to TRBJ2-3; the D gene is perhaps TRBD2, on 7 matching bases. The CDR3 measures 15 amino acids from cysteine to phenylalanine. The entry retains the CDR3 DNA only, 45 bases that are in frame from base 1. CDR1 and CDR2 (SGHVS, FNYEAQ) derive from the germline V gene. V and J are truncated by 0 bases and 4 bases respectively, leaving an intervening sequence of 11 bases.